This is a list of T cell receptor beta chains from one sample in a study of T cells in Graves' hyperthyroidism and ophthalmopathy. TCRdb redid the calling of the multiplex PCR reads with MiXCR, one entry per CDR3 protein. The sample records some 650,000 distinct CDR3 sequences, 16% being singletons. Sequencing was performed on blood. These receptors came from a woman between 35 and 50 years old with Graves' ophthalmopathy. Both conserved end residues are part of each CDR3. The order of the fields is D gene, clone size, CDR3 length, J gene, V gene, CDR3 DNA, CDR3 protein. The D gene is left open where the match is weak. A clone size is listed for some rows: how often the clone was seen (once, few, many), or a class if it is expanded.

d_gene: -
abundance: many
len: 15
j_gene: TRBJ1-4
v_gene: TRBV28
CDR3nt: TGTGCCAGCAGCCCCTCAGGGGCAGGGAATGAAAAACTGTTTTTT
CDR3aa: CASSPSGAGNEKLFF

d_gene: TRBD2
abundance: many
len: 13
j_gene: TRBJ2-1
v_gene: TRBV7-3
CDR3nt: TGTGCCAGCAGCCGGGGGGTACTTGGTGAGCAGTTCTTC
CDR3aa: CASSRGVLGEQFF

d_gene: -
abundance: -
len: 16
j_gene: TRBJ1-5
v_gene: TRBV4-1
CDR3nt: TGCGCCAGCAGCCAAGGCACCGGGGCCCTGGGGCAGCCCCAGCATTTT
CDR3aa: CASSQGTGALGQPQHF

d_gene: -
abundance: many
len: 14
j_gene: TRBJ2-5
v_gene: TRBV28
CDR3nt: TGTGCCAGCAGTGGGGAAAACAGCCAAGAGACCCAGTACTTC
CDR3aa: CASSGENSQETQYF

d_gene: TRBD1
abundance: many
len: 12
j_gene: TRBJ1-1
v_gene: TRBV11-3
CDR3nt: TGTGCCAGCAGCTTCCGGGACAGTGAAGCTTTCTTT
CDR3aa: CASSFRDSEAFF

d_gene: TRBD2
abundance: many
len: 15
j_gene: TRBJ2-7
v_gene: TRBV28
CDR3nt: TGTGCCAGCAGCCCTAGCGGGAGGGCTGACTACGAGCAGTACTTC
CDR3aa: CASSPSGRADYEQYF

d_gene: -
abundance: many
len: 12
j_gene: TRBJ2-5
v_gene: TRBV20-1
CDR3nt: TGCAGTGCCATTACCCGAGGGGAGACCCAGTACTTC
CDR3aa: CSAITRGETQYF

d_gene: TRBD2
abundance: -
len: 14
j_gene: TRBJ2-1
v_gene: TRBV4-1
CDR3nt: TGCGCCAGCAGCGGTAGCGGGGGTTGGGATGAGCAGTTCTTC
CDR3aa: CASSGSGGWDEQFF

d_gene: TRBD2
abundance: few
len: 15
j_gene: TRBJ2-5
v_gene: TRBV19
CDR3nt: TGTGCCAGCACGAGGGGTAGCGGGGGGACAGAGACCCAGTACTTC
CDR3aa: CASTRGSGGTETQYF

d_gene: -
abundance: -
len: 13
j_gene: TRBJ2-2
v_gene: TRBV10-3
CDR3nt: TGTGCCATCAGAATATTTGAGGGAGGGGAGCTGTTTTTT
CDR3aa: CAIRIFEGGELFF

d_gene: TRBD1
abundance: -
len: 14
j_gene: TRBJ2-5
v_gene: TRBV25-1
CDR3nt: TGTGCCAGCAGTGAATACAGGGGGCAGGAGACCCAGTACTTC
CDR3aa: CASSEYRGQETQYF

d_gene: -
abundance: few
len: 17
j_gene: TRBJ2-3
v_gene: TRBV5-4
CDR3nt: TGTGCCAGCAGCTTAATGAGGGACTGGCTAGGCACAGATACGCAGTATTTT
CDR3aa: CASSLMRDWLGTDTQYF

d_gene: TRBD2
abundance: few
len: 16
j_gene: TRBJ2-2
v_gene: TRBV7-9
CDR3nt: TGTGCCAGCAGCTTAAGGACTAGCGGGAGTGGTCGGGAGCTGTTTTTT
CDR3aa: CASSLRTSGSGRELFF

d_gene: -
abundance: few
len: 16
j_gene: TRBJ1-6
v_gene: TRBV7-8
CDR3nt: TGTGCCAGCAGCTTAGCTAGGGTACCCTATAATTCACCCCTCCACTTT
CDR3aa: CASSLARVPYNSPLHF

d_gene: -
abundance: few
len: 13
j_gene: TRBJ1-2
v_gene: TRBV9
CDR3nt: TGTGCCAGCAGCCCCGACGTGAGTGGTGGCTACACCTTC
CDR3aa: CASSPDVSGGYTF

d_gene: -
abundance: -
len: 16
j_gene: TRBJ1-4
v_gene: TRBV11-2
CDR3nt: TGTGTCAGCAGCCCGGGACACAGCTTAGGGAATGAAAAACTGTTTTTT
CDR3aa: CVSSPGHSLGNEKLFF

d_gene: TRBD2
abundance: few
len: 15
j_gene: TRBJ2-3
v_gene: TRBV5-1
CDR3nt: TGCGCCAGCAGCCGGACTAGCGGCCTCCAAGTCACGCAGTATTTT
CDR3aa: CASSRTSGLQVTQYF

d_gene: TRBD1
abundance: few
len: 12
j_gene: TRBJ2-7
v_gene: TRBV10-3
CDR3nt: TGTGCCACTGGGACAGCCGACTACGAGCAGTACTTC
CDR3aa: CATGTADYEQYF

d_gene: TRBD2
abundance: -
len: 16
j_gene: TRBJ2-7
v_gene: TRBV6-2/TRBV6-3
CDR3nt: TGTGCCAGCAGTACCCGAAGCGGGAGGGTCTCCTACGAGCAGTACTTC
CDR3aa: CASSTRSGRVSYEQYF

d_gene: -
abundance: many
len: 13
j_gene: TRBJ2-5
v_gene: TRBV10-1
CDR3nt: TGCGCCAGCAGTGAGTCAGCCCGGGGGACCCAGTACTTC
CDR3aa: CASSESARGTQYF

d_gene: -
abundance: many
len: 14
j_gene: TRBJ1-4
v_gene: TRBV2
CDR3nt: TGTGCCAGCAGCAGGGAAGCAACTAATGAAAAACTGTTTTTT
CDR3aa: CASSREATNEKLFF

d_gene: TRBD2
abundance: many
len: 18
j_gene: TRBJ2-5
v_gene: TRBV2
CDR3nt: TGTGCCAGCAGTGAACAGCGGGGGGGCCGGATGAATCAAGAGACCCAGTACTTC
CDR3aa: CASSEQRGGRMNQETQYF

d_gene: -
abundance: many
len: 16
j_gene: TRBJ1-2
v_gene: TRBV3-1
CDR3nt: TGTGCCAGCAGCCAAGGTCATGTTGGCCGGGACTATGGCTACACCTTC
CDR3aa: CASSQGHVGRDYGYTF

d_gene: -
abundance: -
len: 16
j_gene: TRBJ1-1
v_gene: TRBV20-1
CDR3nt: TGCAGTGCTAGAGAAGCGGGGGGCGGGGGGTACACTGAAGCTTTCTTT
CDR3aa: CSAREAGGGGYTEAFF